This T cell receptor beta chain was obtained from a study of T cell responses to AZD1222 COVID-19 vaccine. In germline, CDR1 is LNHDA, CDR2 SQIVND (reference sequence). The V and J ends lost 6 bases and 7 bases, in that order; junction bases with no gene match: 12. The CDR3 has 16 amino acids. Study-wide results and caveats: An increase in Spike-specific TCR breadth and depth was observed after two AZD1222 doses.

This table comes from immunoSEQ multiplex PCR, and its TCRdb copy is limited to in-frame clones, with some not included. The profile shows about 99,000 clones, around 90% of them singletons. A word on this clone: Its cognate antigen is unknown.

Sequenced material: peripheral blood, taken on day 0 of AZD1222 vaccination. The J gene is TRBJ2-1, the V gene TRBV19; TRBD2 agrees at 10 bases. The origin of this receptor is an adult in good health. CDR3 residues: CASSHQSGGVLNEQFF. The CDR3 nucleotides read TGTGCCAGTAGCCACCAAAGCGGGGGGGTTTTAAATGAGCAGTTCTTC. Together with reference TRBV19 and TRBJ2-1, the CDR3 gives the full variable domain: DGGITQSPKYLFRKEGQNVTLSCEQNLNHDAMYWYRQDPGQGLRLIYYSQIVNDFQKGDIAEGYSVSREKKESFPLTVTSAQKNPTAFYLCASSHQSGGVLNEQFFGPGTRLTVL.